This entry lists 11 T cell receptor beta chains sequenced from one sample in a study of cytomegalovirus exposure and HLA in healthy donors. PCR amplification relied on 60 Vbeta primers (plus 13 Jbeta primers). TCRdb's copy holds only in-frame clones and misses some; the assay was immunoSEQ multiplex PCR. The sample contains about 110,000 clones, about three quarters of which appear only once. The source material was PBMCs. The receptors originated from a woman aged 35 to 49 in good health and CMV-seropositive.

This clone was recorded once. J is TRBJ1-6 and V is TRBV7-2, with a weak D call TRBD1 (6 bases). V was pared by 2 bases and J by 5 bases, with 10 bases between. Germline-derived CDR1 and CDR2 are SGHTA and FQGNSA. This CDR3 has 15 amino acids. The CDR3 loop reads CASSLTGGDNSPLHF. CDR3 nucleotide sequence: TGTGCCAGCAGCTTAACGGGGGGCGATAATTCACCCCTCCACTTT.

This chain links TRBV5-1 with TRBJ1-1; D perhaps matches TRBD1 (5 bases). The CDR3 spans 13 residues. V was cut by 4 bases and J by 10 bases, with 17 bases left in between. The germline V gene has CDR1 SGHRS and CDR2 YFSETQ. The CDR3 is CASSPDGQGVAFF. In nucleotides, the CDR3 is TGCGCCAGCAGCCCCGATGGGCAAGGGGTAGCTTTCTTT.

Only a few counts were recorded for this clone. This chain joins TRBV7-9 and TRBJ2-1; 10 bases fit TRBD2. Germline V gene sequence: CDR1 SEHNR, CDR2 FQNEAQ (reference sequence). J was trimmed by 2 bases and V by 5 bases; bases with no gene match: 3. This CDR3 is built from 15 residues. The CDR3 loop reads CASSPAGGPYNEQFF. The DNA of the CDR3 is TGTGCCAGCAGCCCAGCGGGGGGGCCCTACAATGAGCAGTTCTTC.

This clone occurred a few times. The chain uses TRBV9 and TRBJ2-3; 7 bases agree with TRBD1. CDR1 and CDR2 (germline): SGDLS, YYNGEE. The CDR3 totals 16 residues. V was pared by 0 bases and J by 9 bases, with 13 bases of the junction left unmatched. The CDR3 region has the DNA TGTGCCAGCAGCGTAGGGGCAGCACAGGGGATAAGCACGCAGTATTTT. This sequence encodes CASSVGAAQGISTQYF.

This chain joins TRBV19 and TRBJ1-2; TRBD1 is a possible D gene (6 bases). Deletions cut 6 bases from V and 13 bases from J, with 21 bases between. This CDR3 spans 13 amino acids. Germline CDR1 and CDR2: LNHDA and SQIVND (reference sequence). The CDR3 reads CASRTNRDREGTF. CDR3 coding DNA: TGTGCCAGTAGGACCAACAGGGACCGTGAAGGCACCTTC. Full variable domain (remainder filled in from reference TRBV19 and TRBJ1-2): DGGITQSPKYLFRKEGQNVTLSCEQNLNHDAMYWYRQDPGQGLRLIYYSQIVNDFQKGDIAEGYSVSREKKESFPLTVTSAQKNPTAFYLCASRTNRDREGTFGSGTRLTVV.

This clone was seen a few times. The chain couples TRBV27 to TRBJ1-2; D gene ambiguous. Germline V gene sequence: CDR1 MNHEY, CDR2 SMNVEV (reference sequence). The CDR3 spans 13 residues. V was cut by 4 bases and J by 8 bases, with 14 bases left in between. For the CDR3, the DNA is TGTGCCAGCAGTTCGGACCCCTCGGGAGGCTACACCTTC. This translates into CASSSDPSGGYTF.

On this clone itself: Other nucleotide sequences in the sample specify the same CDR3. The chain joins TRBV5-1 to TRBJ2-5; 7 bases match TRBD1. The CDR3 loop spans 13 amino acids. Trimming removed 1 base from V and 5 bases from J; junction bases left unmatched: 2. The germline V gene encodes CDR1 SGHRS and CDR2 YFSETQ. The CDR3 DNA follows: TGCGCCAGCAGCTTGCAGGGGGAGGAGACCCAGTACTTC. Its translation is CASSLQGEETQYF.

The chain uses TRBV6-1 and TRBJ1-1, with TRBD1 identical over 10 bases. Germline CDR1 MNHNS, CDR2 SASEGT. The V gene end was trimmed by 6 bases and the J gene end by 0 bases; junction bases not matched to a gene: 4. The CDR3 extends over 15 amino acids. The CDR3 DNA sequence: TGTGCCAGCAGGGACAGGGGGGGATTGAACACTGAAGCTTTCTTT. It is translated as CASRDRGGLNTEAFF.

The gene calls are TRBV29-1 and TRBJ1-1; D is ambiguous. Germline loops: CDR1 SQVTM, CDR2 ANQGSEA. Trimming cost V 4 bases and J 1 base, with 10 bases left between them. The CDR3 runs 13 residues. Here the CDR3 DNA reads TGCAGCGTTGGGTCAGGCCGGAACACTGAAGCTTTCTTT. Translated: CSVGSGRNTEAFF. The complete variable domain, with remaining parts taken from reference TRBV29-1 and TRBJ1-1, reads SAVISQKPSRDICQRGTSLTIQCQVDSQVTMMFWYRQQPGQSLTLIATANQGSEATYESGFVIDKFPISRPNLTFSTLTVSNMSPEDSSIYLCSVGSGRNTEAFFGQGTRLTVV.

The chain employs TRBV5-4 and TRBJ2-7; 10 bases align to TRBD1. Per the germline V gene, CDR1 is SGHNT and CDR2 is YYREEE (reference sequence). The CDR3 consists of 16 residues. V shed 0 bases, J shed 5 bases, and the junction held 8 bases outside the gene matches. The CDR3 sequence: CASSLGTGGLRHEQYF. The DNA of the CDR3 is TGTGCCAGCAGCTTGGGGACAGGGGGTCTCCGCCACGAGCAGTACTTC.

The chain is built from TRBV25-1 and TRBJ2-1; TRBD1 agrees at 7 bases. Germline-derived CDR1 and CDR2 are MGHDK and SYGVNS. This CDR3 is 15 amino acids long. V trimming: 5 bases; J trimming: 5 bases; junction bases outside the gene matches: 9. The CDR3 DNA reads as TGTGCCAGCAGTTCCTCCGGGACAGAAAACAATGAGCAGTTCTTC. Amino acid sequence: CASSSSGTENNEQFF.